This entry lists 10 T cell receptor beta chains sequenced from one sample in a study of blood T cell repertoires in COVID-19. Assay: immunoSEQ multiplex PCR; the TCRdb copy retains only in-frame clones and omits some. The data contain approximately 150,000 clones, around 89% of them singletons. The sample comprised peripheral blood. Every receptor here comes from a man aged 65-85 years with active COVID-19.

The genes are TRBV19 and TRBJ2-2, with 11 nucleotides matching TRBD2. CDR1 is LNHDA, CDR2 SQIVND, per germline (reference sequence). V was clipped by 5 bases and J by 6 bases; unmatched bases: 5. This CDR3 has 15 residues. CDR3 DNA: TGTGCCAGTAGTCCTAGCGGGAGGTCCCCCGGGGAGCTGTTTTTT. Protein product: CASSPSGRSPGELFF.

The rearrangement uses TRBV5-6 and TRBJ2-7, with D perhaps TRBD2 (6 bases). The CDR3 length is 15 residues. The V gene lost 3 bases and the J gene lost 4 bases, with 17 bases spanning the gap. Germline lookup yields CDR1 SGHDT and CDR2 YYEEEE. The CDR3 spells CASSSYGGVHYEQYF. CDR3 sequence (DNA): TGTGCCAGCAGCTCCTACGGAGGGGTTCATTACGAGCAGTACTTC. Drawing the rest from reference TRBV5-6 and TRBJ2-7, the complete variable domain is DAGVTQSPTHLIKTRGQQVTLRCSPKSGHDTVSWYQQALGQGPQFIFQYYEEEERQRGNFPDRFSGHQFPNYSSELNVNALLLGDSALYLCASSSYGGVHYEQYFGPGTRLTVT.

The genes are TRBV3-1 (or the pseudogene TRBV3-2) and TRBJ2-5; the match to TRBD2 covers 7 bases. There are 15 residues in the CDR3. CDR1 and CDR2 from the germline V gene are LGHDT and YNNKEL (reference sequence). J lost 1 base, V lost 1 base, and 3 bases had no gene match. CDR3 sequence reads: CASSQGSGSQETQYF. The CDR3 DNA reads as TGTGCCAGCAGCCAAGGTAGCGGGTCCCAAGAGACCCAGTACTTC.

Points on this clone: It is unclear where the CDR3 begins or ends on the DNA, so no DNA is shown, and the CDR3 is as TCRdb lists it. The CDR3 spells CASSSSGRGIREQFF. The chain uses TRBV25-1 and TRBJ2-1; the table assigns TRBD1, which was not confirmed against the DNA. The CDR3 has 15 residues if both end residues are counted. Germline V gene lookup returns CDR1 MGHDK and CDR2 SYGVNS.

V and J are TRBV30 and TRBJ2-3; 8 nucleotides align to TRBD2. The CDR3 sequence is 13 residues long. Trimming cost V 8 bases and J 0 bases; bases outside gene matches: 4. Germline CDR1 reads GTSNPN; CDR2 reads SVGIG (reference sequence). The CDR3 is CARSSGSTDTQYF. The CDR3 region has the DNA TGTGCCCGCTCTAGCGGGAGCACAGATACGCAGTATTTT.

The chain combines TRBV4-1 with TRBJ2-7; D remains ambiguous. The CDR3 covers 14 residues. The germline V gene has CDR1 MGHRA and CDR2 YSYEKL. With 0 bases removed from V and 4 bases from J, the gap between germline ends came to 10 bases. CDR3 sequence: CASSQESQTYEQYF. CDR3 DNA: TGCGCCAGCAGCCAAGAAAGCCAGACTTACGAGCAGTACTTC.

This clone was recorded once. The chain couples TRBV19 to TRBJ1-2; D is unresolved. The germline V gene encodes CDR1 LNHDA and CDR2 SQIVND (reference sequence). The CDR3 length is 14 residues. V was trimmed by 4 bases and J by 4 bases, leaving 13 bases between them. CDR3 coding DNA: TGTGCCAGTAGTACGAGACATTCTGGCTATGGCTACACCTTC. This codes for CASSTRHSGYGYTF.

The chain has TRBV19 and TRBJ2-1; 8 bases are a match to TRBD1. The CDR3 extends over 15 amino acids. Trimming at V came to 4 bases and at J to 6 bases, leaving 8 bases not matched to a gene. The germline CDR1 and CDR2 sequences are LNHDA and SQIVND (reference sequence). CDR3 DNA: TGTGCCAGTAGTACTACAGGGGGTAGGAGCAATGAGCAGTTCTTC. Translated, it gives CASSTTGGRSNEQFF.

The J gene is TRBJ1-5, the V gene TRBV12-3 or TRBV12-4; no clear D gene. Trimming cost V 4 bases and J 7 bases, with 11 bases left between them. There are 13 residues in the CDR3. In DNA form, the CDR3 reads TGTGCCAGCAGTTCGAACAGCGGCCAGCCCCAGCATTTT. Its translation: CASSSNSGQPQHF.

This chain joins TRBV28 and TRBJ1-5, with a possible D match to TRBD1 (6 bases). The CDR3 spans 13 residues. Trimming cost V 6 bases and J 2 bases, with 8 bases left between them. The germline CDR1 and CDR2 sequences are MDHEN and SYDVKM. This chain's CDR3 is CASRQGGNQPQHF. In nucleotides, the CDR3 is TGTGCCAGCAGACAGGGAGGCAATCAGCCCCAGCATTTT.